These 8 T cell receptor beta chains originate from one sample sequenced in a study of shared clonotypes between healthy human individuals. Profiling relied on immunoSEQ multiplex PCR, and the TCRdb table lists in-frame clones only, not all of them. The profile shows roughly 1,600,000 clones, 98% of them singletons. Sequenced input: naive CD4+ T cells sorted from blood. The subset: CD45RA+ positively selected. These receptors originate from a man aged 25 to 40 in good health.

The rearrangement joins TRBV5-1 to TRBJ2-7; the D gene is possibly TRBD1 (6 bases). Trimming removed 0 bases from V and 6 bases from J, with 16 bases in between. This CDR3 has 15 amino acids. The germline V gene has CDR1 SGHRS and CDR2 YFSETQ. CDR3: CASSLALQGLGEQYF. The CDR3 DNA reads as TGCGCCAGCAGCTTGGCCCTACAGGGCCTGGGCGAGCAGTACTTC.

J is TRBJ2-1 and V is TRBV7-9; TRBD2 matches 11 bases. The CDR3 has 18 residues. Germline CDR1 is SEHNR and CDR2 is FQNEAQ (reference sequence). After removal of 5 bases from V and 4 bases from J, the junction contained 13 bases not matched to a gene. In DNA, the CDR3 is TGTGCCAGCAGCCGGGGAGGGCAGGCTAGCGGGAGGTACAATGAGCAGTTCTTC. It yields the protein CASSRGGQASGRYNEQFF.

The rearrangement joins TRBV5-1 to TRBJ1-2, with D perhaps TRBD1 (5 bases). Trimming shortened V by 3 bases and J by 2 bases, and 11 bases separated the two germline ends. CDR1 is SGHRS, CDR2 YFSETQ, per germline. CDR3 length: 14 residues. The CDR3 reads CASSSGGQNYGYTF. Written as DNA, the CDR3 is TGCGCCAGCAGCTCGGGCGGACAAAACTATGGCTACACCTTC.

The chain is built from TRBV11-2 and TRBJ2-7; a possible D gene is TRBD2 (5 bases). V was clipped by 5 bases and J by 4 bases, with 18 bases between them. Germline V gives CDR1 SGHAT, CDR2 FQNNGV. CDR3 size: 15 residues. CDR3 residues: CASSASGKTAYEQYF. In DNA, the CDR3 is TGTGCCAGCAGCGCCAGCGGAAAAACCGCATACGAGCAGTACTTC.

The J gene is TRBJ1-1, the V gene TRBV27, with D perhaps TRBD1 (5 bases). Germline CDR1 is MNHEY and CDR2 is SMNVEV (reference sequence). This CDR3 region has 16 residues. Trimming took 5 bases from V and 0 from J, leaving 16 bases between them. Here the CDR3 DNA reads TGTGCCAGCAGTACAACCTGGGGACGGCTGAACACTGAAGCTTTCTTT. This codes for CASSTTWGRLNTEAFF.

The CDR3 DNA reads as TGTGCCAGCAGCCCGAAAGTCAGAACTAGCGGGAGGATTCACATTCAGTACTTC. Translated, it gives CASSPKVRTSGRIHIQYF. This chain links TRBV7-9 with TRBJ2-4, with 12 bases matching TRBD2. This CDR3 has 18 residues. Germline assignment: CDR1 SEHNR and CDR2 FQNEAQ (reference sequence). Trimming took 5 bases from V and 8 from J; bases not matched to a gene: 16.

In its sample, this clone was seen once. The rearrangement joins TRBV6-5 to TRBJ2-3; possibly TRBD2 for D (6 bases). This CDR3 spans 15 amino acids. The V gene's germline CDR1 is MNHEY and CDR2 SVGAGI. Between the trimmed V and J ends, which lost 2 bases and 2 bases, there was a span of 11 bases. The CDR3 protein is CASSYEGGSTDTQYF. CDR3 bases: TGTGCCAGCAGTTACGAGGGAGGCTCCACAGATACGCAGTATTTT.

This sequence joins TRBV29-1 and TRBJ2-5; 12 bases fit TRBD2. V lost 7 bases and J lost 0; bases outside the gene matches: 12. CDR1 is SQVTM and CDR2 is ANQGSEA in the germline V gene. The CDR3 contains 17 residues. The CDR3: CSAQWRGTSGYQETQYF. In nucleotides, the CDR3 is TGCAGCGCCCAATGGAGGGGGACTAGCGGGTACCAAGAGACCCAGTACTTC.